The next 26 T cell receptor beta chains were all read from a single sample in a study of T cell responses to AZD1222 COVID-19 vaccine. Profiled with immunoSEQ multiplex PCR; TCRdb holds only in-frame clones, not every one. The table includes 150,000 to 190,000 clones, less than 95% detected once. The source material was peripheral blood, sampled on day 0 of AZD1222 vaccination. The receptors were gathered from an adult in good health.

The chain employs TRBV19 and TRBJ2-7; TRBD2 aligns across 9 bases. Germline values: CDR1 LNHDA, CDR2 SQIVND (reference sequence). The CDR3 is 16 amino acids. After removal of 3 bases from V and 1 base from J, the junction contained 7 bases not matched to a gene. The CDR3 region is CASSIVSGLASYEQYF. In DNA form, the CDR3 reads TGTGCCAGTAGTATTGTTTCCGGACTAGCGTCCTACGAGCAGTACTTC.

This clone is a singleton in its sample. The chain combines TRBV7-9 with TRBJ2-1; no reliable D call. CDR1 and CDR2 from the germline V gene are SEHNR and FQNEAQ (reference sequence). The CDR3 runs 13 residues. The V gene lost 2 bases and the J gene lost 5 bases, with 7 bases spanning the gap. CDR3 region: CASSLPLDNEQFF. CDR3 sequence (DNA): TGTGCCAGCAGCTTACCCCTTGACAATGAGCAGTTCTTC. Full variable domain (outside the CDR3, taken from reference TRBV7-9 and TRBJ2-1): DTGVSQNPRHKITKRGQNVTFRCDPISEHNRLYWYRQTLGQGPEFLTYFQNEAQLEKSRLLSDRFSAERPKGSFSTLEIQRTEQGDSAMYLCASSLPLDNEQFFGPGTRLTVL.

This chain joins TRBV29-1 and TRBJ2-7; no firm D call. There are 10 residues in the CDR3. Germline loops: CDR1 SQVTM, CDR2 ANQGSEA. The V and J ends lost 0 bases and 6 bases respectively, with 3 bases between them. The CDR3 reads CSVEDAEQYF. In nucleotides, the CDR3 is TGCAGCGTTGAAGACGCCGAGCAGTACTTC.

The chain has TRBV24-1 and TRBJ1-4; 7 nucleotides align to TRBD1. The V and J ends lost 4 bases and 8 bases, in that order; junction bases with no gene match: 9. The germline gives CDR1 KGHDR, CDR2 SFDVKD. The CDR3 length is 15 residues. Here the CDR3 reads CATSDSRGVGEKLFF. The DNA of the CDR3 is TGTGCCACCAGTGACTCCAGGGGGGTCGGGGAAAAACTGTTTTTT.

The chain couples TRBV7-2 to TRBJ2-3; 15 nucleotides agree with TRBD2. Germline V CDR1 and CDR2: SGHTA, FQGNSA. The CDR3 runs to 17 residues. V was pared by 6 bases and J by 0 bases, with 4 bases of the junction left unmatched. As DNA, the CDR3 is TGTGCCAGCAGATCAGGGACTAGCGGGAGGAGCACAGATACGCAGTATTTT. Its translation is CASRSGTSGRSTDTQYF.

This chain connects TRBV30 to TRBJ1-1; 8 bases are a match to TRBD1. V gave up 8 bases and J gave up 1 base; unmatched junction bases: 0. The CDR3 contains 11 residues. Germline V CDR1 and CDR2: GTSNPN, SVGIG (reference sequence). Written as DNA, the CDR3 is TGTGCCGGGACAGGGAACACTGAAGCTTTCTTT. Residues: CAGTGNTEAFF. Based on the CDR3 plus reference TRBV30 and TRBJ1-1, the full variable domain is SQTIHQWPATLVQPVGSPLSLECTVEGTSNPNLYWYRQAAGRGLQLLFYSVGIGQISSEVPQNLSASRPQDRQFILSSKKLLLSDSGFYLCAGTGNTEAFFGQGTRLTVV.

V is TRBV29-1 and J is TRBJ2-1; unclear D gene. Germline V gene sequence: CDR1 SQVTM, CDR2 ANQGSEA. V was shortened by 3 bases and J by 5 bases, with 11 bases between the two germline ends. The CDR3 is 13 amino acids. The CDR3 is CSVDIRGNNEQFF. DNA of the CDR3: TGCAGCGTTGACATACGCGGAAACAATGAGCAGTTCTTC.

V and J are TRBV19 and TRBJ2-7; D remains unclear. The CDR3 covers 12 residues. Germline V gives CDR1 LNHDA, CDR2 SQIVND (reference sequence). Trimming left V 4 bases short and J 5 bases short, with 9 bases between. As DNA, the CDR3 is TGTGCCAGTAGTACCAGACTTAACGAGCAGTACTTC. Encoded protein: CASSTRLNEQYF.

The chain is built from TRBV6-2 or TRBV6-3 and TRBJ2-1, with 11 bases aligning to TRBD2. CDR1 is MNHEY, CDR2 SVGEGT, per germline. This CDR3 comprises 15 residues. The trim removed 4 bases at V and 4 bases at J, leaving 3 bases unmatched. In DNA form, the CDR3 reads TGTGCCAGCAGTTCCCGACTAGCGGGGTACAATGAGCAGTTCTTC. Residues: CASSSRLAGYNEQFF.

This clone was observed once. This chain's CDR3 is CASSGRAPPYEQYF. The CDR3 bases are TGTGCCAGTAGTGGTAGGGCCCCCCCCTACGAGCAGTACTTC. The gene calls are TRBV19 and TRBJ2-7; D is uncertain. Germline values: CDR1 LNHDA, CDR2 SQIVND (reference sequence). The CDR3 covers 14 residues. V was shortened by 5 bases and J by 2 bases, with 13 bases between the two germline ends. The entire variable domain, with the rest obtained from reference TRBV19 and TRBJ2-7, is as follows: DGGITQSPKYLFRKEGQNVTLSCEQNLNHDAMYWYRQDPGQGLRLIYYSQIVNDFQKGDIAEGYSVSREKKESFPLTVTSAQKNPTAFYLCASSGRAPPYEQYFGPGTRLTVT.

The chain links TRBV20-1 to TRBJ1-2, with a weak D call TRBD1 (6 bases). Looked up from germline, CDR1 is DFQATT and CDR2 is SNEGSKA (reference sequence). The V end was cut by 5 bases, the J end by 8 bases, with 12 bases between. This CDR3 spans 11 amino acids. The CDR3 loop reads CSAPPGDGYTF. Here the CDR3 DNA reads TGCAGTGCTCCCCCAGGGGACGGCTACACCTTC.

The chain is built from TRBV27 and TRBJ1-2; D is possibly TRBD1 (6 bases). Germline CDR1 is MNHEY and CDR2 is SMNVEV (reference sequence). The V gene lost 3 bases and the J gene lost 8 bases, with 13 bases spanning the gap. The CDR3 totals 13 residues. The CDR3 region has the DNA TGTGCCAGCAGTTTGGAGCAGGGGCGCGGCTACACCTTC. Translated, it gives CASSLEQGRGYTF.

The rearrangement uses TRBV7-9 and TRBJ2-3, with 11 bases matching TRBD1. CDR1 SEHNR and CDR2 FQNEAQ come from the germline V gene (reference sequence). The CDR3 sequence is 16 residues long. Losses at the gene ends were 4 bases for V and 4 bases for J; bases not matched to a gene: 7. CDR3 sequence (DNA): TGTGCCAGCAGCTCAACGGACAGGGGGCACCCAGATACGCAGTATTTT. It specifies CASSSTDRGHPDTQYF.

CDR3 nucleotides: TGCAGTGCAGGGGGGACTTACGAGCAGTACTTC. Encoded protein: CSAGGTYEQYF. The gene calls are TRBV20-1 and TRBJ2-7, with D tentatively TRBD1 or TRBD2 (6 bases each). The germline CDR1 and CDR2 sequences are DFQATT and SNEGSKA (reference sequence). V lost 6 bases, J lost 4 bases, and 10 bases lay in between. This CDR3 region has 11 residues.

V and J are TRBV10-3 and TRBJ2-7; 11 nucleotides align to TRBD1. V dropped 10 bases and J dropped 6; count of bases not matched to a gene: 8. CDR3 size: 13 residues. From germline, CDR1 is ENHRY and CDR2 SYGVKD. This CDR3 reads CASMGTGGLEQYF. The CDR3 coding sequence is TGTGCCAGCATGGGGACAGGGGGTCTCGAGCAGTACTTC.

The genes are TRBV7-6 and TRBJ2-6; possibly TRBD1 or TRBD2 for D (6 bases each). The germline V and J ends were trimmed by 2 bases and 0 bases, with 14 bases remaining between them. CDR3 length: 18 amino acids. Germline CDR1 SGHVS, CDR2 FNYEAQ. Written as DNA, the CDR3 is TGTGCCAGCAGCTTATTAGGGGGGCCCCTCTCTGGGGCCAACGTCCTGACTTTC. Its protein is CASSLLGGPLSGANVLTF.

CDR3 sequence: CATSRDLFGRAGEQYF. The CDR3 DNA is TGTGCCACCAGCAGAGATCTCTTTGGCAGGGCAGGGGAGCAGTACTTC. The J gene is TRBJ2-7, the V gene TRBV15; D may be TRBD1 (5 bases). Trimming took 0 bases from V and 7 from J, leaving 19 bases between them. Germline loops: CDR1 LNHNV, CDR2 YYDKDF (reference sequence). This CDR3 comprises 16 residues.

The gene calls are TRBV12-3 or TRBV12-4 and TRBJ2-7; possibly TRBD2 for D (5 bases). The V end lost 4 bases, the J end lost 7 bases, and 14 bases lay between the germline ends. The CDR3 is 13 amino acids. CDR3 protein: CASSSTRGLEQYF. CDR3 sequence (DNA): TGTGCCAGCAGTTCTACACGGGGTCTTGAGCAGTACTTC.

The V and J genes are TRBV7-2 and TRBJ1-2; a weak D match, TRBD1 (6 bases). The V gene's germline CDR1 is SGHTA and CDR2 FQGNSA. CDR3 length: 17 residues. Between the trimmed V and J ends, which lost 3 bases and 1 base, there was a span of 18 bases. Here the CDR3 DNA reads TGTGCCAGCAGCTTCCTTGTTGGGACACAAGATAACTATGGCTACACCTTC. It yields the protein CASSFLVGTQDNYGYTF.

The CDR3 nucleotides are TGTGCCAGCAGCTTAGCACAGGGAAAGACCAACTATGGCTACACCTTC. Encoded protein: CASSLAQGKTNYGYTF. The V call is TRBV7-2, the J call TRBJ1-2; TRBD1 is a possible D gene (6 bases). Per the germline V gene, CDR1 is SGHTA and CDR2 is FQGNSA. The CDR3 length is 16 residues. V lost 0 bases to trimming and J lost 2 bases, with 13 bases between them.

V and J are TRBV18 and TRBJ2-1; 8 bases line up with TRBD2. CDR1 and CDR2 (germline): KGHSH, LQKENI. Trimming cost V 2 bases and J 7 bases; bases outside gene matches: 4. CDR3 length equals 14 residues. The CDR3 DNA sequence: TGTGCCAGCTCACCAAGCGGGAGTTCGAATGAGCAGTTCTTC. As protein: CASSPSGSSNEQFF.

The genes are TRBV5-4 and TRBJ1-2; D unresolved. The CDR3 loop spans 12 amino acids. Germline CDR1 SGHNT, CDR2 YYREEE (reference sequence). The ends were cut back, 1 base at V and 6 bases at J, with 7 bases in the middle. As DNA, the CDR3 is TGTGCCAGCAGCTTGTCTTCAGATGGCTACACCTTC. Residues: CASSLSSDGYTF.

The V and J genes are TRBV4-3 and TRBJ2-3; 11 bases match TRBD2. The J segment lost 4 bases and the V segment lost 3 bases, leaving 6 bases of the junction unmatched. The germline CDR1 and CDR2 sequences are LGHNA and YSLEER. The CDR3 runs 16 residues. The CDR3 loop is CASSHISGRGADTQYF. The CDR3 nucleotides read TGCGCCAGCAGCCACATTAGCGGGAGGGGTGCAGATACGCAGTATTTT.

The chain recombines TRBV7-3 with TRBJ2-3; tentative D call: TRBD2 (5 bases). The V end was cut by 6 bases, the J end by 2 bases, with 18 bases between. CDR3 length: 16 residues. The germline CDR1 and CDR2 sequences are SGHTA and FQGTGA. CDR3 residues: CASSQEGLQLTDTQYF. The CDR3 region has the DNA TGTGCCAGCAGTCAGGAAGGACTTCAACTCACAGATACGCAGTATTTT.

J is TRBJ1-2 and V is TRBV30; D is undetermined. The germline gives CDR1 GTSNPN, CDR2 SVGIG (reference sequence). The CDR3 is 16 amino acids. The germline V and J ends were trimmed by 4 bases and 5 bases, with 23 bases remaining between them. The CDR3 nucleotides are TGTGCCTGGAAAGTGTTGGGTGAAGGGAGAAGATATGGCTACACCTTC. Its protein is CAWKVLGEGRRYGYTF.

The chain couples TRBV13 to TRBJ2-5, with D perhaps TRBD2 (6 bases). Germline CDR1 reads PRHDT; CDR2 reads FYEKMQ (reference sequence). V gave up 5 bases and J gave up 2 bases, with 15 bases separating them. This CDR3 contains 15 residues. CDR3 sequence (DNA): TGTGCCAGCAGCCCCGGACTATTTAATCAAGAGACCCAGTACTTC. Translating it yields CASSPGLFNQETQYF.